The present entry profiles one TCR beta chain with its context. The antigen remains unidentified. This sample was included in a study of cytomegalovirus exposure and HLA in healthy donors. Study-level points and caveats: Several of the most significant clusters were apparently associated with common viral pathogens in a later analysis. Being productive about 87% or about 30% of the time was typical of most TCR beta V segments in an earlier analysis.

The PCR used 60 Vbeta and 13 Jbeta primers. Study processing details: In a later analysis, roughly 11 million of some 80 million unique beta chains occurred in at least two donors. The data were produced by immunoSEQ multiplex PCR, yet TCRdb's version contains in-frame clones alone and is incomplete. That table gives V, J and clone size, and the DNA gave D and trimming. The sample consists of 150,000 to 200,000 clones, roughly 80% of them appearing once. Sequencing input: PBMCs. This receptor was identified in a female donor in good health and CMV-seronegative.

As DNA, the CDR3 is TGTGCCAGCAGTTTATCCGGGACAGGGTACTACGAGCAGTACTTC. Its protein is CASSLSGTGYYEQYF. The chain links TRBV27 to TRBJ2-7; 9 bases align to TRBD1. Germline assignment: CDR1 MNHEY and CDR2 SMNVEV (reference sequence). After removal of 0 bases from V and 3 bases from J, the junction contained 3 bases not matched to a gene. The CDR3 is 15 amino acids.